One and the same sample provided the 29 T cell receptor beta chains below, sequenced in a study of shared T cell receptors in the human thymus (dated by TCRdb to the early 2020s). Library preparation employed the immunoSEQ multiplex PCR assay. TCRdb mirrors the immuneACCESS table, restricted to in-frame sequences. Some clones are absent from its copies; in checked studies, under half trace to an unresolved V gene, and the reason for the others is unknown. Recorded for this sample are roughly 710,000 clones; 70% to 90% of them occurred a single time. The top ten clones comprise about 0.011% of the sample. This sample also belongs to another study, concerning human thymus T cells.

Sample: thymocytes. The receptors were gathered from a girl under two years old with a congenital heart defect. Donor details come from another sample of the same person, matched by shared clones.

V and J are TRBV19 and TRBJ1-2; D unclear. The length of the CDR3 is 19 residues. Germline-derived CDR1 and CDR2 are LNHDA and SQIVND (reference sequence). V lost 0 bases, J lost 1 base, and 21 bases lay in between. CDR3 nucleotides: TGTGCCAGTAGTATAGATTTGTCGGGAAGGCCATCTCTTAACTATGGCTACACCTTC. This gives the protein CASSIDLSGRPSLNYGYTF.

The chain carries TRBV11-2 and TRBJ2-3; weak D call: TRBD1 (6 bases). Germline lookup yields CDR1 SGHAT and CDR2 FQNNGV. This CDR3 is 14 amino acids long. V dropped 5 bases and J dropped 8 bases, with 17 bases sitting between them. In DNA form, the CDR3 reads TGTGCCAGCAGCCGCGTGGGGGCGAGGGGTACGCAGTATTTT. Its translation is CASSRVGARGTQYF.

The chain joins TRBV4-1 to TRBJ1-6, with D possibly matching TRBD1 (5 bases). This CDR3 contains 16 residues. Trimming stripped 6 bases from V and 7 bases from J, with 19 bases between. CDR1 and CDR2 (germline): MGHRA, YSYEKL. CDR3 sequence (DNA): TGCGCCAGCAGTCCACACTCCGGGACTGCGAATTCACCCCTCCACTTT. Translated: CASSPHSGTANSPLHF.

This chain connects TRBV2 to TRBJ1-1, with D perhaps matching TRBD1 (6 bases). CDR1 and CDR2 from the germline V gene are SNHLY and FYNNEI. The V and J ends lost 7 bases and 7 bases respectively, with 19 bases between them. The CDR3 loop spans 14 amino acids. In DNA form, the CDR3 reads TGTGCCAGCATATTCCCACCTGGGGGACATGAAGCTTTCTTT. Protein sequence: CASIFPPGGHEAFF.

The V gene is TRBV29-1, the J gene TRBJ2-5; D remains ambiguous. CDR3 length equals 12 residues. Germline V gene data show CDR1 as SQVTM and CDR2 as ANQGSEA. V was cut by 4 bases and J by 4 bases, with 10 bases left in between. The CDR3 reads CSVAAATETQYF. The CDR3 nucleotides read TGCAGCGTTGCGGCGGCAACAGAGACCCAGTACTTC. Full variable domain (outside the CDR3, taken from reference TRBV29-1 and TRBJ2-5): SAVISQKPSRDICQRGTSLTIQCQVDSQVTMMFWYRQQPGQSLTLIATANQGSEATYESGFVIDKFPISRPNLTFSTLTVSNMSPEDSSIYLCSVAAATETQYFGPGTRLLVL.

The rearrangement uses TRBV7-8 and TRBJ2-7; D gene uncertain. Germline CDR1 is SGHVS and CDR2 is FQNEAQ. The CDR3 runs to 15 residues. V lost 7 bases to trimming and J lost 0 bases, with 16 bases between them. CDR3 residues: CASTFGSQSSYEQYF. CDR3 coding DNA: TGTGCCAGCACCTTCGGGTCTCAATCCTCCTACGAGCAGTACTTC.

The chain recombines TRBV2 with TRBJ1-5, with D uncertain. Germline loops: CDR1 SNHLY, CDR2 FYNNEI. The V end was cut by 8 bases, the J end by 4 bases, with 12 bases between. The CDR3 is made up of 13 amino acids. CDR3 bases: TGTGCCAGCCACGCGGGGAGAAATCAGCCCCAGCATTTT. Its protein product is CASHAGRNQPQHF.

The gene calls are TRBV5-1 and TRBJ1-4, with D possibly TRBD1 on 6 matching bases. The CDR3 sequence is 15 residues long. V lost 3 bases, J lost 8 bases, and 17 bases lay in between. CDR1 is SGHRS and CDR2 is YFSETQ in the germline V gene. In nucleotides, the CDR3 is TGCGCCAGCAGCTCCCGAGGGAGGGGGAAAGAAAAACTGTTTTTT. This codes for CASSSRGRGKEKLFF.

The chain employs TRBV5-8 and TRBJ1-4; TRBD1 agrees at 7 bases. Germline trimming cut 0 bases from V and 7 bases from J; bases unmatched to any gene: 9. This CDR3 is built from 16 residues. Looked up from germline, CDR1 is SGHTS and CDR2 is YDEGEE. CDR3 bases: TGTGCCAGCAGCTTGGCAGAGGACGGGACAGCTGAAAAACTGTTTTTT. This encodes CASSLAEDGTAEKLFF.

The chain has TRBV6-7 and TRBJ1-1; D remains unclear. TRBV6-7 is flagged as an ORF with uncertain function. The ends were cut back, 3 bases at V and 6 bases at J, with 14 bases in the middle. This CDR3 comprises 14 residues. In DNA, the CDR3 is TGTGCCAGCAGTTATAGGCAATTCGGGGCTGAAGCTTTCTTT. Translated, it gives CASSYRQFGAEAFF.

The chain couples TRBV7-8 to TRBJ2-1, with TRBD1 identical over 8 bases. V was clipped by 0 bases and J by 7 bases; unmatched bases: 8. Germline CDR1 is SGHVS and CDR2 is FQNEAQ. This CDR3 contains 16 residues. CDR3 in DNA: TGTGCCAGCAGCTTAGCGAGACAGGGGTTTTGGAATGAGCAGTTCTTC. Translating it yields CASSLARQGFWNEQFF.

V usage is TRBV4-1 and J usage is TRBJ1-5, with D possibly being TRBD1 (6 bases). The V and J ends lost 0 bases and 2 bases respectively, with 14 bases between them. There are 17 residues in the CDR3. Germline assignment: CDR1 MGHRA and CDR2 YSYEKL. The CDR3 nucleotides are TGCGCCAGCAGCCAAGATCGGGCGACAGGCGGCAATCAGCCCCAGCATTTT. As protein: CASSQDRATGGNQPQHF.

The chain joins TRBV15 to TRBJ2-7, with D perhaps TRBD1 (7 bases). Germline V gives CDR1 LNHNV, CDR2 YYDKDF (reference sequence). CDR3 length equals 17 residues. V was pared by 6 bases and J by 4 bases, with 25 bases between. The DNA for the CDR3 is TGTGCCACCAGTTGGGAACAGGGGAGGTCAAGGGAATACGAGCAGTACTTC. This sequence encodes CATSWEQGRSREYEQYF.

This rearrangement joins TRBV15 to TRBJ2-7; D is possibly TRBD1 (5 bases). The V end lost 3 bases, the J end lost 7 bases, and 22 bases lay between the germline ends. The CDR3 covers 16 residues. CDR1 and CDR2 (germline): LNHNV, YYDKDF (reference sequence). The DNA of the CDR3 is TGTGCCACCAGCAGGGAAATAGGGGCGTACGTGATAGAGCAGTACTTC. As protein: CATSREIGAYVIEQYF. The whole variable domain, filled in from reference TRBV15 and TRBJ2-7, reads DAMVIQNPRYQVTQFGKPVTLSCSQTLNHNVMYWYQQKSSQAPKLLFHYYDKDFNNEADTPDNFQSRRPNTSFCFLDIRSPGLGDTAMYLCATSREIGAYVIEQYFGPGTRLTVT.

V gene TRBV7-2 combines with J gene TRBJ2-7; TRBD1 is a possible D gene (5 bases). Trimming removed 0 bases from V and 7 bases from J, with 16 bases in between. The germline CDR1 and CDR2 sequences are SGHTA and FQGNSA. The CDR3 is 15 residues long. CDR3 loop: CASSLALNRLGEQYF. DNA of the CDR3: TGTGCCAGCAGCTTAGCCCTTAACAGGTTGGGGGAGCAGTACTTC. Full variable domain (outside the CDR3, taken from reference TRBV7-2 and TRBJ2-7): GAGVSQSPSNKVTEKGKDVELRCDPISGHTALYWYRQSLGQGLEFLIYFQGNSAPDKSGLPSDRFSAERTGGSVSTLTIQRTQQEDSAVYLCASSLALNRLGEQYFGPGTRLTVT.

The rearrangement joins TRBV12-5 to TRBJ1-1; tentatively, D is TRBD1 (5 bases). The germline V gene has CDR1 LGHNT and CDR2 FRNRAP. There are 16 residues in the CDR3. The V gene lost 0 bases and the J gene lost 4 bases, with 15 bases spanning the gap. CDR3 residues: CASGLVSRGMSTEAFF. The CDR3 bases are TGTGCTAGTGGTTTGGTATCAAGGGGCATGAGCACTGAAGCTTTCTTT.

In this sample, this clone turned up once. V usage is TRBV2 and J usage is TRBJ2-3, with TRBD2 identical over 11 bases. The germline V gene has CDR1 SNHLY and CDR2 FYNNEI. V lost 0 bases and J lost 5; bases outside the gene matches: 10. The CDR3 length is 18 residues. CDR3 region: CASSEALRIAGGGDTQYF. As DNA, the CDR3 is TGTGCCAGCAGTGAAGCGCTTCGAATAGCGGGGGGGGGAGATACGCAGTATTTT.

The chain combines TRBV27 with TRBJ1-2; D is uncertain. The V and J ends lost 2 bases and 11 bases respectively, with 27 bases between them. Per germline, CDR1 MNHEY and CDR2 SMNVEV (reference sequence). CDR3 length equals 17 residues. DNA for the CDR3: TGTGCCAGCAGTTTACCCCCTCATTGCGGGCCCCTAGGGAGGTACACCTTC. Encoded protein: CASSLPPHCGPLGRYTF.

CDR3 DNA sequence: TGTGCCAGCAGCCGACGACAGGGAAAATCTGAAAAACTGTTTTTT. Protein: CASSRRQGKSEKLFF. The chain couples TRBV7-6 to TRBJ1-4, with TRBD1 matching over 7 bases. Germline lookup yields CDR1 SGHVS and CDR2 FNYEAQ. CDR3 length equals 15 residues. With V trimmed by 5 bases and J by 7 bases, 10 bases remained unmatched.

V and J are TRBV21-1 and TRBJ2-7; the DNA was not used to check the table's D call, TRBD1. TRBV21-1 is assigned pseudogene status. CDR3 size: 17 residues. The CDR3 sequence is CASSKTRSVTGRYEQYF. In DNA form, the CDR3 reads TGTGCCAGCAGCAAAACACGTTCCGTGACAGGACGCTACGAGCAGTACTTC.

This rearrangement joins TRBV10-2 to TRBJ1-2; perhaps TRBD1 as D (6 bases). CDR1 and CDR2 from the germline V gene are WSHSY and SAAADI. The CDR3 is 15 residues long. Trimming left V 6 bases short and J 3 bases short, with 17 bases between. The DNA for the CDR3 is TGCGCCAGCAGACCTAAACAGGGTTCTCACTATGGCTACACCTTC. This translates into CASRPKQGSHYGYTF.

This clone has more than one count but fewer than ten. The chain recombines TRBV19 with TRBJ1-2; no clear D gene. V was shortened by 8 bases and J by 6 bases, with 19 bases between the two germline ends. The CDR3 extends over 14 amino acids. Germline V lookup: CDR1 LNHDA, CDR2 SQIVND (reference sequence). DNA for the CDR3: TGTGCCAGTGGCCCAGAGGGCAAAAGGGATGGCTACACCTTC. This codes for CASGPEGKRDGYTF.

This chain joins TRBV6-1 and TRBJ1-2; D uncertain. With 7 bases removed from V and 2 bases from J, the gap between germline ends came to 17 bases. This CDR3 is built from 15 residues. The germline gives CDR1 MNHNS, CDR2 SASEGT. This chain's CDR3 is CASNQKRLLNYGYTF. DNA of the CDR3: TGTGCCAGCAACCAAAAGAGGCTTTTAAACTATGGCTACACCTTC.

The V gene is TRBV5-4, the J gene TRBJ2-2; 7 bases map to TRBD2. Germline lookup yields CDR1 SGHNT and CDR2 YYREEE (reference sequence). CDR3 length: 16 amino acids. Trimming took 3 bases from V and 2 from J; bases not matched to a gene: 7. CDR3 coding DNA: TGTGCCAGCAGCTACGGACTAGGGAACAACACCGGGGAGCTGTTTTTT. It yields the protein CASSYGLGNNTGELFF.

This sequence joins TRBV29-1 and TRBJ1-1, with 7 bases identical to TRBD1. Germline CDR1 and CDR2: SQVTM and ANQGSEA. The length of the CDR3 is 15 residues. Trimming cost V 5 bases and J 1 base; bases outside gene matches: 10. CDR3 region: CSVHTTGQRNTEAFF. The CDR3 DNA follows: TGCAGCGTTCATACAACGGGACAGAGGAACACTGAAGCTTTCTTT.

The rearrangement uses TRBV4-3 and TRBJ1-4, with D maybe TRBD1 (6 bases). Trimming shortened V by 0 bases and J by 4 bases, and 18 bases separated the two germline ends. This CDR3 is built from 18 residues. Germline V gene lookup returns CDR1 LGHNA and CDR2 YSLEER. The CDR3 DNA reads as TGCGCCAGCAGCCAAGAAAGGAACGGACAGATCCTTAATGAAAAACTGTTTTTT. Translation: CASSQERNGQILNEKLFF.

This chain uses TRBV4-1 with TRBJ1-2, with D maybe TRBD1 (6 bases). CDR1 MGHRA and CDR2 YSYEKL come from the germline V gene. V was pared by 5 bases and J by 4 bases, with 14 bases between. The CDR3 covers 14 residues. This CDR3 reads CASSERTVSYGYTF. In DNA form, the CDR3 reads TGCGCCAGCAGCGAAAGGACAGTTTCCTATGGCTACACCTTC.

This clone was observed a handful of times. The chain links TRBV19 to TRBJ1-1; no firm D call. From germline, CDR1 is LNHDA and CDR2 SQIVND (reference sequence). Trimming took 9 bases from V and 0 from J, leaving 17 bases between them. The CDR3 loop spans 15 amino acids. The CDR3 DNA reads TGTGCCAGCCACCCCTCCAGGAACCTGAACACTGAAGCTTTCTTT. Residues: CASHPSRNLNTEAFF.

This rearrangement joins TRBV29-1 to TRBJ2-3, with no clear D. Deletions cut 6 bases from V and 0 bases from J, with 10 bases between. Germline V gene sequence: CDR1 SQVTM, CDR2 ANQGSEA. The CDR3 sequence is 13 residues long. The CDR3: CSVPQSSTDTQYF. The DNA of the CDR3 is TGCAGCGTCCCTCAGTCTAGCACAGATACGCAGTATTTT.